This passage covers 16 T cell receptor beta chains from one sample sequenced in a study of memory CD8 T cells in hepatitis C reinfection. Data came from immunoSEQ multiplex PCR; TCRdb stores just in-frame clones and leaves some out. Here the sample spans about 46,000 clones, approximately 92% being singletons. The time point denotes: late/post reinfection, 12 to 24 weeks after detection. TCR sequencing was done directly ex vivo on sorted cells, without expansion in vitro. The sequencing input was naive CD8+ T cells sorted from blood. These receptors were collected from a man aged 18 to 30 with hepatitis C virus infection.

The V gene is TRBV6-5, the J gene TRBJ1-4, with TRBD1 matching over 7 bases. V lost 5 bases, J lost 5 bases, and 5 bases stayed unmatched. This CDR3 is built from 14 residues. From germline, CDR1 is MNHEY and CDR2 SVGAGI. CDR3: CASSDREQNEKLFF. The CDR3 bases are TGTGCCAGCAGTGACAGGGAGCAGAATGAAAAACTGTTTTTT.

The rearrangement joins TRBV5-1 to TRBJ2-7, with 9 bases matching TRBD2. The CDR3 totals 17 residues. V shed 3 bases, J shed 6 bases, and the junction held 16 bases outside the gene matches. Germline V gene sequence: CDR1 SGHRS, CDR2 YFSETQ. Here the CDR3 DNA reads TGCGCCAGCAGCTCAAACCAGGCGGGGGGGCCCAGGGGCGAGCAGTACTTC. Protein product: CASSSNQAGGPRGEQYF.

This rearrangement joins TRBV11-2 to TRBJ2-1; the match to TRBD2 covers 8 bases. Germline V gene lookup returns CDR1 SGHAT and CDR2 FQNNGV. The length of the CDR3 is 15 residues. Trimming cost V 5 bases and J 4 bases; bases outside gene matches: 7. In DNA form, the CDR3 reads TGTGCCAGCAGCAGAAGCGGGGGCCGTTACAATGAGCAGTTCTTC. Translation: CASSRSGGRYNEQFF.

V is TRBV4-3 and J is TRBJ1-2; 10 bases are shared with TRBD1. V was clipped by 1 base and J by 2 bases; unmatched bases: 7. This CDR3 has 17 amino acids. Germline CDR1 reads LGHNA; CDR2 reads YSLEER. CDR3 loop: CASSQVVGGQGNYGYTF. As DNA, the CDR3 is TGCGCCAGCAGCCAAGTTGTCGGGGGACAGGGGAACTATGGCTACACCTTC.

The chain recombines TRBV5-8 with TRBJ2-7, with D maybe TRBD1 (5 bases). The CDR3 consists of 14 residues. The germline V and J ends were trimmed by 3 bases and 1 base, with 11 bases remaining between them. The germline V gene has CDR1 SGHTS and CDR2 YDEGEE. CDR3 in amino acids: CASSSRQRSYEQYV. The DNA for the CDR3 is TGTGCCAGCAGCTCTAGACAGAGATCCTACGAGCAGTACGTC.

The chain recombines TRBV27 with TRBJ2-3, with 9 bases that match TRBD2. This CDR3 comprises 15 residues. After removal of 6 bases from V and 5 bases from J, the junction contained 9 bases not matched to a gene. Germline V CDR1 and CDR2: MNHEY, SMNVEV (reference sequence). The CDR3 loop is CASRPSGEGKDTQYF. CDR3 DNA sequence: TGTGCCAGCAGACCTAGCGGGGAGGGGAAAGATACGCAGTATTTT.

The V gene is TRBV4-1, the J gene TRBJ2-2; D call uncertain. Trimming took off 4 bases at V and 1 base at J, with 13 bases between the two ends. The germline CDR1 and CDR2 sequences are MGHRA and YSYEKL. The CDR3 is made up of 16 amino acids. CDR3 coding DNA: TGCGCCAGCAGCCCCCGGCAGGTGGTGAACACCGGGGAGCTGTTTTTT. Translation: CASSPRQVVNTGELFF.

The rearrangement uses TRBV29-1 and TRBJ2-7, with 11 bases identical to TRBD2. V lost 0 bases and J lost 3; bases outside the gene matches: 10. Germline V gene sequence: CDR1 SQVTM, CDR2 ANQGSEA. The length of the CDR3 is 17 residues. In DNA, the CDR3 is TGCAGCGTTGAAGATTTTAGCACTAGCGGGAGTCACTACGAGCAGTACTTC. This codes for CSVEDFSTSGSHYEQYF.

A single count supports this clone. This chain joins TRBV9 and TRBJ2-5; tentatively, D is TRBD1 (8 bases). The end of the DNA is better explained by TRBJ2-7, so the J call may be wrong. Germline values: CDR1 SGDLS, CDR2 YYNGEE. The CDR3 totals 15 residues. This CDR3 reads CASSPGGTGHHEQYF. DNA of the CDR3: TGTGCCAGCAGCCCCGGGGGGACAGGTCACCACGAGCAGTACTTC.

The CDR3 spells CASSSQGAGQPQHF. For the CDR3, the DNA is TGTGCCAGCAGTTCTCAGGGGGCAGGGCAGCCCCAGCATTTT. The V gene is TRBV28, the J gene TRBJ1-5; TRBD1 aligns across 8 bases. Trimming took 4 bases from V and 7 from J; bases not matched to a gene: 6. The CDR3 is 14 amino acids. Germline V gene lookup returns CDR1 MDHEN and CDR2 SYDVKM.

The chain links TRBV9 to TRBJ2-5; 11 bases fit TRBD2. Losses at the gene ends were 3 bases for V and 2 bases for J; bases not matched to a gene: 6. The CDR3 loop spans 16 amino acids. CDR1 is SGDLS and CDR2 is YYNGEE in the germline V gene. CDR3 sequence: CASSEGLADLQETQYF. CDR3 nucleotides: TGTGCCAGCAGCGAGGGACTAGCGGACTTACAAGAGACCCAGTACTTC.

This chain joins TRBV2 and TRBJ2-1; 7 positions agree with TRBD1. With V trimmed by 0 bases and J by 3 bases, 8 bases remained unmatched. Germline-derived CDR1 and CDR2 are SNHLY and FYNNEI. The CDR3 runs 17 residues. Here the CDR3 reads CASSEAGAGGFYNEQFF. The CDR3 nucleotides are TGTGCCAGCAGTGAAGCGGGGGCAGGGGGTTTCTACAATGAGCAGTTCTTC.

This CDR3 is CASQTGATEAFF. DNA of the CDR3: TGTGCCAGCCAAACAGGGGCCACTGAAGCTTTCTTT. This sequence joins TRBV6-6 and TRBJ1-1, with 7 positions matching TRBD1. The germline gives CDR1 MNHNY, CDR2 SVGAGI (reference sequence). V lost 8 bases, J lost 4 bases, and 4 bases stayed unmatched. CDR3 size: 12 residues.

The gene calls are TRBV15 and TRBJ1-4, with D perhaps TRBD1 (5 bases). The V gene's germline CDR1 is LNHNV and CDR2 YYDKDF (reference sequence). The CDR3 has 16 residues. V shed 0 bases and J shed 4 bases, with 12 bases lying between them. The CDR3 is CATSRDLGAINEKLFF. The CDR3 nucleotides are TGTGCCACCAGCAGAGATCTAGGGGCGATTAATGAAAAACTGTTTTTT. The complete variable domain, with remaining parts taken from reference TRBV15 and TRBJ1-4, reads DAMVIQNPRYQVTQFGKPVTLSCSQTLNHNVMYWYQQKSSQAPKLLFHYYDKDFNNEADTPDNFQSRRPNTSFCFLDIRSPGLGDTAMYLCATSRDLGAINEKLFFGSGTQLSVL.

This clone was observed a handful of times. J is TRBJ1-1 and V is TRBV4-1; D is unclear. Germline V gene sequence: CDR1 MGHRA, CDR2 YSYEKL. V lost 1 base to trimming and J lost 0 bases, with 9 bases between them. The CDR3 extends over 15 amino acids. CDR3 DNA: TGCGCCAGCAGCCAAGCCCCGGGGATGAACACTGAAGCTTTCTTT. It specifies CASSQAPGMNTEAFF.

The chain carries TRBV5-1 and TRBJ2-3, with a possible D match to TRBD2 (6 bases). Trimming cost V 3 bases and J 2 bases, with 13 bases left between them. The CDR3 covers 15 residues. Germline values: CDR1 SGHRS, CDR2 YFSETQ. Written as DNA, the CDR3 is TGCGCCAGCAGCTCGGGACTCCATGCCACAGATACGCAGTATTTT. Its protein product is CASSSGLHATDTQYF.